The sequence of this T cell receptor beta chain was determined in a study of OX40 agonist ivuxolimab in advanced cancers. Study-level background: While on treatment, patients had intravenous ivuxolimab at 0.01 to 10 mg/kg every 2 weeks. Three patients got partial responses; one had hepatocellular carcinoma and two had cutaneous melanoma. Overall study results and limits: Averaged across samples, CD8+ T cells carried more expanded clones than CD4+ did.

Enrollment shut out patients with autoimmune disease history or systemic immunosuppression. Germline CDR1 is MNHNY and CDR2 is SVGAGI (reference sequence). The V segment lost 2 bases and the J segment 2 bases; nucleotides outside the gene matches: 2. This CDR3 has 15 residues. Repertoires were generated with immunoSEQ multiplex PCR, while TCRdb's copy carries only in-frame clones and drops some. This table holds roughly 62,000 clones, about 90% found once. As for this clone: Its antigen is still unknown.

The chain employs TRBV6-6 and TRBJ2-7; 11 bases agree with TRBD1. Here the sequenced sample was CD4+ or CD8+ T cells sorted from blood, taken in a trial of the OX40 agonist ivuxolimab. The sequence came from an adult with an advanced solid tumor such as melanoma, head and neck, liver or kidney cancer. CDR3 region: CASSYTGQGAYEQYF. CDR3 DNA: TGTGCCAGCAGTTACACGGGACAGGGGGCCTACGAGCAGTACTTC.